The next 25 T cell receptor beta chains were all read from a single sample in a study of identical twins. MiXCR, applied by TCRdb to the 5' RACE reads, yields one record per CDR3 protein. In the table there are 400,000 to 550,000 distinct CDR3 sequences, 24% of which are singletons. This same sample was also taken into another study, of T cells expressing NK-cell markers.

The sequencing input was CD4+ T cells sorted from blood. The receptors stem from a woman aged 18-29 years in good health.

This clonotype was observed a handful of times. The rearrangement links TRBV5-1 to TRBJ2-3, with D possibly TRBD2 on 5 matching bases. The V end lost 4 bases, the J end lost 6 bases, and 21 bases lay between the germline ends. The CDR3 contains 16 residues. Looked up from germline, CDR1 is SGHRS and CDR2 is YFSETQ. The CDR3 loop reads CASSLFRGGWGDTQYF. CDR3 sequence (DNA): TGCGCCAGCAGCCTCTTCCGAGGAGGATGGGGTGATACGCAGTATTTT. Full variable domain (missing parts from reference TRBV5-1 and TRBJ2-3): KAGVTQTPRYLIKTRGQQVTLSCSPISGHRSVSWYQQTPGQGLQFLFEYFSETQRNKGNFPGRFSGRQFSNSRSEMNVSTLELGDSALYLCASSLFRGGWGDTQYFGPGTRLTVL.

This clonotype was counted many times. The chain uses TRBV6-2 or TRBV6-3 and TRBJ1-1; D is uncertain. The CDR3 extends over 15 amino acids. The V end was cut by 8 bases, the J end by 0 bases, with 16 bases between. CDR1 and CDR2 from the germline V gene are MNHEY and SVGEGT. CDR3 sequence reads: CASSLPGVLNTEAFF. The CDR3, as DNA: TGTGCCAGCTCCTTACCAGGTGTACTGAACACTGAAGCTTTCTTT.

The chain has TRBV20-1 and TRBJ2-1; weak D call: TRBD1 (6 bases). Trimming stripped 6 bases from V and 8 bases from J, with 14 bases between. Germline V lookup: CDR1 DFQATT, CDR2 SNEGSKA (reference sequence). There are 12 residues in the CDR3. The CDR3 DNA reads as TGCAGTGCCTCACCGGACAGTTATGAGCAGTTCTTC. Translating gives CSASPDSYEQFF.

V is TRBV20-1 and J is TRBJ2-7; the D is unclear. The CDR3 runs 11 residues. The V and J ends lost 6 bases and 5 bases respectively, with 11 bases between them. CDR1 DFQATT and CDR2 SNEGSKA come from the germline V gene (reference sequence). CDR3 bases: TGCAGTGCCTCCTCTCTAGACGAGCAGTACTTC. Translating it yields CSASSLDEQYF.

The rearrangement links TRBV12-5 to TRBJ2-3, with TRBD2 matching over 10 bases. Germline V gene lookup returns CDR1 LGHNT and CDR2 FRNRAP. V gave up 5 bases and J gave up 0 bases; unmatched junction bases: 5. The CDR3 loop spans 16 amino acids. The CDR3 protein is CASGAGLAASTDTQYF. The CDR3 coding sequence is TGTGCTAGTGGTGCCGGACTAGCGGCTAGCACAGATACGCAGTATTTT.

This chain links TRBV12-3 or TRBV12-4 with TRBJ2-7, with D unresolved. V lost 2 bases and J 2 bases, leaving 7 bases between the germline ends. This CDR3 spans 13 amino acids. The CDR3 loop reads CASSLLGPYEQYF. The CDR3 DNA follows: TGTGCCAGCAGTTTATTAGGACCCTACGAGCAGTACTTC.

This clonotype was found a few times. V is TRBV6-5 and J is TRBJ2-7; D is ambiguous. CDR3 length: 13 amino acids. Germline CDR1 and CDR2: MNHEY and SVGAGI. The V and J ends lost 4 bases and 2 bases respectively, with 9 bases between them. CDR3 sequence reads: CASSLHPAYEQYF. The CDR3 DNA reads as TGTGCCAGCAGTTTACACCCCGCCTACGAGCAGTACTTC.

This clonotype appeared many times. This rearrangement joins TRBV5-1 to TRBJ1-1; perhaps TRBD1 as D (5 bases). Germline assignment: CDR1 SGHRS and CDR2 YFSETQ. The CDR3 runs to 14 residues. V was pared by 4 bases and J by 1 base, with 11 bases between. CDR3 protein: CASSGSTGNTEAFF. For the CDR3, the DNA is TGCGCCAGCAGCGGTTCTACAGGGAACACTGAAGCTTTCTTT. Combining the CDR3 with reference TRBV5-1 and TRBJ1-1 gives the whole variable domain KAGVTQTPRYLIKTRGQQVTLSCSPISGHRSVSWYQQTPGQGLQFLFEYFSETQRNKGNFPGRFSGRQFSNSRSEMNVSTLELGDSALYLCASSGSTGNTEAFFGQGTRLTVV.

The chain is built from TRBV6-1 and TRBJ2-1, with TRBD2 identical over 10 bases. Germline lookup yields CDR1 MNHNS and CDR2 SASEGT. The V gene end was trimmed by 5 bases and the J gene end by 4 bases; junction bases not matched to a gene: 8. The CDR3 sequence is 16 residues long. CDR3 nucleotide sequence: TGTGCCAGCAGTAAGGGATCTAGCGGGAGTTACAATGAGCAGTTCTTC. It specifies CASSKGSSGSYNEQFF.

The rearrangement uses TRBV18 and TRBJ2-5; D is uncertain. The CDR3 runs to 15 residues. Trimming took off 0 bases at V and 1 base at J, with 9 bases between the two ends. The germline gives CDR1 KGHSH, CDR2 LQKENI. CDR3 DNA sequence: TGTGCCAGCTCACCACCGGTACAGAGCCAAGAGACCCAGTACTTC. Translating it yields CASSPPVQSQETQYF.

This clonotype turned up a few times. V and J are TRBV5-1 and TRBJ1-1; D uncertain. This CDR3 spans 15 amino acids. In germline, CDR1 is SGHRS, CDR2 YFSETQ. V gave up 1 base and J gave up 1 base, with 11 bases separating them. The CDR3 reads CASSLRWQANTEAFF. CDR3 in DNA: TGCGCCAGCAGCTTGCGGTGGCAGGCGAACACTGAAGCTTTCTTT.

This chain uses TRBV20-1 with TRBJ2-1, with 12 bases identical to TRBD2. CDR1 and CDR2 (germline): DFQATT, SNEGSKA (reference sequence). Trimming at V came to 5 bases and at J to 0 bases, leaving 2 bases not matched to a gene. CDR3 length equals 15 residues. For the CDR3, the DNA is TGCAGTGCTCGGACTAGCGGGGTCTCCTACAATGAGCAGTTCTTC. It translates to CSARTSGVSYNEQFF.

The chain couples TRBV20-1 to TRBJ1-3; no reliable D call. V lost 1 base and J 0 bases, leaving 7 bases between the germline ends. CDR3 length: 14 residues. The germline CDR1 and CDR2 sequences are DFQATT and SNEGSKA (reference sequence). CDR3: CSARGGSSGNTIYF. CDR3 DNA sequence: TGCAGTGCTAGAGGAGGATCCTCTGGAAACACCATATATTTT.

A few counts support this clonotype. Here the CDR3 DNA reads TGTGCCAGCAGTCCTGGACTCTCCAATTCACCCCTCCACTTT. Its translation: CASSPGLSNSPLHF. The chain joins TRBV12-3 or TRBV12-4 to TRBJ1-6; D call uncertain. Trimming took off 5 bases at V and 7 bases at J, with 12 bases between the two ends. This CDR3 has 14 amino acids.

The V gene is TRBV4-1, the J gene TRBJ2-3; D is uncertain. Germline CDR1 MGHRA, CDR2 YSYEKL. The CDR3 totals 13 residues. With 0 bases removed from V and 8 bases from J, the gap between germline ends came to 9 bases. The CDR3 bases are TGCGCCAGCAGCCAAGATCCCCACGCTACGCAGTATTTT. Residues: CASSQDPHATQYF.

This clonotype was counted only a few times. The chain carries TRBV29-1 and TRBJ2-3; weak D call: TRBD2 (6 bases). V was trimmed by 6 bases and J by 2 bases, leaving 15 bases between them. Germline lookup yields CDR1 SQVTM and CDR2 ANQGSEA. There are 14 residues in the CDR3. The CDR3 loop is CSVRAGGFTDTQYF. CDR3 nucleotide sequence: TGCAGCGTCCGGGCCGGGGGATTCACAGATACGCAGTATTTT.

This clonotype was observed many times. The chain has TRBV3-1 and TRBJ2-3; a possible D gene is TRBD2 (6 bases). CDR1 is LGHDT and CDR2 is YNNKEL in the germline V gene (reference sequence). V was clipped by 0 bases and J by 3 bases, with 13 bases between them. This CDR3 region has 16 residues. CDR3 sequence reads: CASSQDDSGATDTQYF. The CDR3 DNA is TGTGCCAGCAGCCAAGACGACTCGGGAGCAACAGATACGCAGTATTTT.

The CDR3 loop reads CASSLIGGSGYNEQFF. CDR3 coding DNA: TGTGCCAGCAGCTTAATCGGCGGGAGCGGGTACAATGAGCAGTTCTTC. The V gene is TRBV7-2, the J gene TRBJ2-1; 7 nucleotides match TRBD2. Trimming removed 2 bases from V and 4 bases from J; junction bases left unmatched: 8. Germline CDR1 and CDR2: SGHTA and FQGNSA. The CDR3 extends over 16 amino acids.

The sample holds a few counts of this clonotype. The chain couples TRBV12-3 or TRBV12-4 to TRBJ2-6; no clear D. The CDR3 has 16 amino acids. The V end lost 1 base, the J end lost 1 base, and 8 bases lay between the germline ends. The CDR3 reads CASSLGVSSGANVLTF. The CDR3, as DNA: TGTGCCAGCAGTTTAGGGGTCAGTTCTGGGGCCAACGTCCTGACTTTC.

This clonotype was picked up a small number of times. The chain is built from TRBV11-2 and TRBJ1-4; D is unclear. Trimming took off 5 bases at V and 0 bases at J, with 7 bases between the two ends. The CDR3 sequence is 14 residues long. Germline values: CDR1 SGHAT, CDR2 FQNNGV. For the CDR3, the DNA is TGTGCCAGCAGCGCCCAAGCAACTAATGAAAAACTGTTTTTT. Its protein is CASSAQATNEKLFF.

Only a few counts were recorded for this clonotype. The chain has TRBV7-9 and TRBJ2-2; tentatively, D is TRBD2 (5 bases). Trimming stripped 5 bases from V and 4 bases from J, with 14 bases between. CDR1 and CDR2 from the germline V gene are SEHNR and FQNEAQ (reference sequence). This CDR3 comprises 15 residues. CDR3 nucleotide sequence: TGTGCCAGCAGCCCACTCGCCCGGGGCACCGGGGAGCTGTTTTTT. Translating it yields CASSPLARGTGELFF.

This clonotype was found a few times. The rearrangement links TRBV12-3 or TRBV12-4 to TRBJ2-5; D call uncertain. Trimming shortened V by 4 bases and J by 0 bases, and 6 bases separated the two germline ends. This CDR3 contains 13 residues. The CDR3, as DNA: TGTGCCAGCAGTTACCGGGACCAAGAGACCCAGTACTTC. Amino acid sequence: CASSYRDQETQYF.

V is TRBV5-8 and J is TRBJ2-5, with a weak D call TRBD2 (5 bases). This CDR3 has 12 residues. Between the trimmed V and J ends, which lost 4 bases and 5 bases, there was a span of 9 bases. Germline assignment: CDR1 SGHTS and CDR2 YDEGEE. Here the CDR3 reads CASSRGSETQYF. In DNA form, the CDR3 reads TGTGCCAGCAGCCGGGGATCGGAGACCCAGTACTTC.

The chain has TRBV3-1 and TRBJ2-7, with 10 bases lining up with TRBD2. Trimming removed 4 bases from V and 3 bases from J; junction bases left unmatched: 6. Germline CDR1 LGHDT, CDR2 YNNKEL (reference sequence). The CDR3 is 15 amino acids. The CDR3, as DNA: TGTGCCAGCAGCCTTCTACTAGCGGGGATCTACGAGCAGTACTTC. Residues: CASSLLLAGIYEQYF.

The gene calls are TRBV10-1 and TRBJ1-6; D is unclear. V was trimmed by 3 bases and J by 10 bases, leaving 10 bases between them. This CDR3 contains 13 residues. Germline CDR1 is WNHNN and CDR2 is SYGVQD (reference sequence). CDR3 in DNA: TGCGCCAGCAGTGAACTCATCGGGTCACCCCTCCACTTT. It encodes CASSELIGSPLHF.